This T cell receptor beta chain came from a study of CD8 T cells in Susac syndrome (dated by TCRdb to between 2019 and 2020). The study in broad terms: Of the Susac syndrome patients who were sequenced, eight were in clinical remission while 5 or 6 had clinically active disease. At blood withdrawal, Susac syndrome patients were therapy-naive, treated with corticosteroids (with IVIg additionally given to some), or treated with IVIg alone. Whether CD8+ T cell activation and differentiation in Susac syndrome was antigen driven was tested using repertoire sequencing. Paper-wide results and their limitations: The CD4+ T cell repertoire of patients with Susac syndrome showed no detectable clonal expansion. The study acknowledged that relatively few individuals were included in the TCR sequencing and HLA analysis.

The V and J ends are trimmed by 5 bases and 7 bases, leaving 11 bases between them. From its cysteine to its phenylalanine, the CDR3 spans 13 amino acids. The read is trimmed to its CDR3 DNA, 39 bases read in frame from base 1. CDR1 and CDR2 were assigned from the germline V gene as KGHSH and LQKENI. As concerns this clonotype: This clone's antigen is unknown. The record has no base qualities; no much larger clone is one base away.

High-throughput TCR beta sequencing profiled peripheral blood CD8+ and CD4+ T cells from healthy donors, Susac syndrome patients and multiple sclerosis patients. Recently defined diagnostic criteria for definite or probable disease were met by the Susac syndrome patients. Bulk CD8+ and CD4+ T cells were purified magnetically by negative isolation, whereas CD8+ TEMRA cells were enriched by FACS. Blood was collected in EDTA tubes and processed within 24 hours, with PBMCs isolated through density gradient centrifugation. PBMCs intended for TCR sequencing were frozen in liquid nitrogen and were later thawed in a 37 degrees C water bath. The sorted or isolated CD4+, CD8+ and CD8+ TEMRA cells had a purity of 90% or higher. RNA was extracted using the RNeasy kit, and roughly 0.45 to 1 microgram was reverse transcribed with random hexamers. TCR beta CDR3 regions were amplified with the immunoSEQ multiplex PCR assay covering 54 Vbeta and 13 Jbeta segments. Bias from PCR amplification was corrected by using a synthetic template baseline for primer optimization and for computational correction. The study's own analysis went as follows. Reads were annotated to V, D and J genes according to IMGT and were analyzed with immunoSEQ Analyzer, with only productive sequences retained. To calculate clonality, Shannon entropy was normalized by log2 of the number of productive unique sequences and then subtracted from one. For each patient and control, public and private clones were evaluated among the 100 most prevalent clones. Clones were defined as Susac-specific if absent from the healthy and MS cohorts, from approximately 1,100 published viral clones and from other ImmuneACCESS disease sequences. In-frame beta chains were kept once TCRdb had trimmed the public reads at Q25 with fastp and called clones with MiXCR. One record per CDR3 amino acid sequence lists the most common genes and DNA. Here the V and J calls rest on TCRdb's processing, not on the authors' analysis. This sample comprises approximately 210,000 distinct CDR3 sequences, about 94% of them detected only once. The top ten constitute approximately 0.15% of the sample.

The TCR sequence derives from a human donor with Susac syndrome. This chain joins TRBV18 to TRBJ2-2; the D gene is perhaps TRBD1, on 5 matching bases. Sequencing used CD4+ T cells from PBMCs. The nucleotide sequence reads as follows: TGTGCCAGCTCAGTACAGGCCCGCGGGGAGCTGTTTTTT. This encodes CASSVQARGELFF.